The clone carrying this T cell receptor (beta chain) occurred a few times. This sample stems from a study of patients and donors after allogeneic stem cell transplantation. TCRdb reprocessed the RT-PCR reads via MiXCR and lists one record per CDR3 protein. The sample consists of under 200,000 distinct CDR3 sequences, around 28% of them appearing once. The material sequenced was blood, either unsorted or a sorted T cell fraction (not recorded which). The source of this sequence is a human donor who was either an allogeneic HSCT recipient or a stem cell or donor lymphocyte infusion donor (not recorded which). It is not recorded whose cells these are; they may come from a transplant donor.

CDR3: CASSGPFGGGGNTIYF. The CDR3 DNA is TGTGCCAGCAGCGGACCCTTTGGAGGAGGTGGAAACACCATATATTTT. This chain connects TRBV25-1 to TRBJ1-3; no clear D gene. CDR3 length equals 16 residues. Trimming took off 6 bases at V and 3 bases at J, with 18 bases between the two ends. Germline values: CDR1 MGHDK, CDR2 SYGVNS.